The 21 T cell receptor beta chains reported below all come from one sample, sequenced in a study of blood T cell repertoires in COVID-19. Libraries were prepared by immunoSEQ multiplex PCR; TCRdb keeps only in-frame clonotypes and omits some of them. The sample contains 250,000 to 350,000 clones, 87% of which appear only once. The material sequenced was peripheral blood. The origin of the receptors is a woman aged 50 to 65 who had recovered from COVID-19.

The genes are TRBV28 and TRBJ1-2; tentatively, D is TRBD1 (6 bases). The CDR3 runs 15 residues. Trimming removed 9 bases at V and 1 base at J, with 18 bases between. Germline CDR1 is MDHEN and CDR2 is SYDVKM. Written as DNA, the CDR3 is TGTGCCAGTGCGATGGGAGGGGGACTTAACTATGGCTACACCTTC. Translation gives CASAMGGGLNYGYTF.

The CDR3 nucleotides read TGCGCCAGCAGCCAATTTTTCGACAGGGGCCGACTCTACGAGCAGTACTTC. This gives the protein CASSQFFDRGRLYEQYF. The gene calls are TRBV4-1 and TRBJ2-7, with 8 bases fitting TRBD1. Trimming cost V 2 bases and J 3 bases; bases outside gene matches: 12. This CDR3 comprises 17 residues. The germline CDR1 and CDR2 sequences are MGHRA and YSYEKL.

The V call is TRBV7-2, the J call TRBJ2-7; the match to TRBD1 covers 7 bases. V was clipped by 1 base and J by 3 bases; unmatched bases: 3. CDR1 SGHTA and CDR2 FQGNSA come from the germline V gene. The CDR3 contains 14 residues. This chain's CDR3 is CASSLGRQGYEQYF. The CDR3 nucleotides are TGTGCCAGCAGCTTAGGTAGACAGGGCTACGAGCAGTACTTC.

CDR3 sequence reads: CAISERDRAYNEQFF. The CDR3 DNA reads TGTGCCATCAGTGAAAGGGACAGAGCCTACAATGAGCAGTTCTTC. The rearrangement links TRBV10-3 to TRBJ2-1; TRBD1 agrees at 7 bases. J gave up 2 bases and V 3 bases, and 4 bases lay outside the gene matches. The germline V gene has CDR1 ENHRY and CDR2 SYGVKD. The CDR3 sequence is 15 residues long.

This clone was recorded a few times. This rearrangement joins TRBV11-2 to TRBJ1-1; D possibly corresponds to TRBD1 (6 bases). With 10 bases removed from V and 1 base from J, the gap between germline ends came to 16 bases. Germline assignment: CDR1 SGHAT and CDR2 FQNNGV. The CDR3 has 14 residues. The CDR3 spells CATQRGIQNTEAFF. DNA of the CDR3: TGTGCCACCCAAAGGGGGATACAGAACACTGAAGCTTTCTTT.

The rearrangement joins TRBV27 to TRBJ2-7; D call uncertain. V gave up 3 bases and J gave up 2 bases, with 14 bases separating them. Germline values: CDR1 MNHEY, CDR2 SMNVEV (reference sequence). The CDR3 sequence is 15 residues long. The CDR3 nucleotides are TGTGCCAGCAGTTTGAGTTCCGCCTACCCCTACGAGCAGTACTTC. Residues: CASSLSSAYPYEQYF.

The J gene is TRBJ2-7, the V gene TRBV6-5; perhaps TRBD1 as D (6 bases). The CDR3 totals 13 residues. Looked up from germline, CDR1 is MNHEY and CDR2 is SVGAGI. V was pared by 6 bases and J by 3 bases, with 12 bases between. DNA of the CDR3: TGTGCCAGCAGCCCGGGACATAACTACGAGCAGTACTTC. It encodes CASSPGHNYEQYF.

V is TRBV6-5 and J is TRBJ2-3, with 14 bases fitting TRBD2. Trimming took 6 bases from V and 5 from J; bases not matched to a gene: 4. This CDR3 comprises 15 residues. The germline CDR1 and CDR2 sequences are MNHEY and SVGAGI. The CDR3: CASRRLAGGVDTQYF. The CDR3, as DNA: TGTGCCAGCAGGCGACTAGCGGGGGGGGTAGATACGCAGTATTTT.

The chain employs TRBV29-1 and TRBJ2-7, with 8 bases identical to TRBD2. The CDR3 has 14 amino acids. The trim removed 7 bases at V and 3 bases at J, leaving 11 bases unmatched. Germline loops: CDR1 SQVTM, CDR2 ANQGSEA. CDR3 residues: CSAGSGGASYEQYF. Here the CDR3 DNA reads TGCAGCGCCGGGTCGGGAGGGGCGAGCTACGAGCAGTACTTC.

The chain carries TRBV7-8 and TRBJ1-6; 8 bases are shared with TRBD1. The CDR3 has 14 residues. Germline V gives CDR1 SGHVS, CDR2 FQNEAQ. The trim removed 0 bases at V and 17 bases at J, leaving 9 bases unmatched. The CDR3 DNA follows: TGTGCCAGCAGCTTAGCGACCGACAGGGGCGCCTTCCACTTT. Its translation: CASSLATDRGAFHF. Full variable domain (rest looked up from reference TRBV7-8 and TRBJ1-6): GAGVSQSPRYKVAKRGQDVALRCDPISGHVSLFWYQQALGQGPEFLTYFQNEAQLDKSGLPSDRFFAERPEGSVSTLKIQRTQQEDSAVYLCASSLATDRGAFHFGNGTRLTVT.

V is TRBV11-3 and J is TRBJ2-1, with 8 nucleotides matching TRBD2. V shed 1 base and J 3 bases; nucleotides not matched to a gene: 2. Germline V gene sequence: CDR1 SGHNT, CDR2 YENEEA. The CDR3 is 15 amino acids. The CDR3 bases are TGTGCCAGCAGCTTAGGCGGGAGGTTCTACAATGAGCAGTTCTTC. Translation gives CASSLGGRFYNEQFF.

This chain joins TRBV9 and TRBJ1-2; D perhaps matches TRBD1 (5 bases). V was pared by 4 bases and J by 5 bases, with 9 bases between. Germline V lookup: CDR1 SGDLS, CDR2 YYNGEE. CDR3 length: 12 amino acids. The DNA for the CDR3 is TGTGCCAGCAGCCTCCGGGGGTATGGCTACACCTTC. This codes for CASSLRGYGYTF.

The J gene is TRBJ1-2, the V gene TRBV19, with TRBD1 identical over 7 bases. The germline V gene has CDR1 LNHDA and CDR2 SQIVND (reference sequence). The V gene end was trimmed by 7 bases and the J gene end by 5 bases; junction bases not matched to a gene: 13. The CDR3 has 15 amino acids. In DNA form, the CDR3 reads TGTGCCAGTAAAAGGGACAGTAGCCTGGAATATGGCTACACCTTC. Translated, it gives CASKRDSSLEYGYTF.

The CDR3 DNA reads as TGTGCCAGCAGCCCTCGGGGCGGGACGGAGAATCAGCCCCAGCATTTT. It translates to CASSPRGGTENQPQHF. The chain links TRBV7-8 to TRBJ1-5; tentatively, D is TRBD1 (5 bases). V lost 5 bases and J 4 bases, leaving 18 bases between the germline ends. Germline V gene lookup returns CDR1 SGHVS and CDR2 FQNEAQ. CDR3 length: 16 residues.

The chain couples TRBV10-3 to TRBJ1-3; 9 bases line up with TRBD1. The CDR3 loop spans 18 amino acids. Germline CDR1 ENHRY, CDR2 SYGVKD. Unmatched junction bases numbered 8, after V lost 2 bases and J lost 0 bases. CDR3 loop: CAISEDRGRKISGNTIYF. The CDR3 DNA reads as TGTGCCATCAGTGAGGACAGGGGGAGGAAGATCTCTGGAAACACCATATATTTT.

This chain connects TRBV7-3 to TRBJ2-3; 8 bases are shared with TRBD1. V lost 4 bases, J lost 0 bases, and 3 bases stayed unmatched. The V gene's germline CDR1 is SGHTA and CDR2 FQGTGA. The CDR3 loop spans 15 amino acids. CDR3 residues: CASSWTGFSTDTQYF. In nucleotides, the CDR3 is TGTGCCAGCAGCTGGACAGGGTTTAGCACAGATACGCAGTATTTT.

This clone occurred a few times. The chain couples TRBV2 to TRBJ1-1; D might be TRBD1 (5 bases). The germline CDR1 and CDR2 sequences are SNHLY and FYNNEI. The CDR3 has 15 amino acids. Trimming removed 1 base from V and 6 bases from J, with 15 bases in between. Here the CDR3 reads CASSEGVRVGPEAFF. In nucleotides, the CDR3 is TGTGCCAGCAGTGAAGGCGTCAGGGTGGGCCCTGAAGCTTTCTTT. The whole variable domain, remainder taken from reference TRBV2 and TRBJ1-1, is EPEVTQTPSHQVTQMGQEVILRCVPISNHLYFYWYRQILGQKVEFLVSFYNNEISEKSEIFDDQFSVERPDGSNFTLKIRSTKLEDSAMYFCASSEGVRVGPEAFFGQGTRLTVV.

The chain carries TRBV18 and TRBJ1-5; D gene ambiguous. The V end lost 1 base, the J end lost 1 base, and 14 bases lay between the germline ends. CDR1 and CDR2 from the germline V gene are KGHSH and LQKENI. The CDR3 covers 17 residues. For the CDR3, the DNA is TGTGCCAGCTCACCACTTAGTGGGCAGACGAGCAATCAGCCCCAGCATTTT. Its translation is CASSPLSGQTSNQPQHF.

V usage is TRBV6-5 and J usage is TRBJ1-5, with D possibly matching TRBD1 (5 bases). Trimming cost V 0 bases and J 7 bases, with 10 bases left between them. Germline loops: CDR1 MNHEY, CDR2 SVGAGI. This CDR3 region has 14 residues. The CDR3 DNA is TGTGCCAGCAGTTACTCGAGCTGGGGCCAGCCCCAGCATTTT. It is translated as CASSYSSWGQPQHF.

The chain has TRBV7-9 and TRBJ2-7; D might be TRBD2 (5 bases). V was trimmed by 5 bases and J by 7 bases, leaving 12 bases between them. The CDR3 runs to 12 residues. Germline V gene sequence: CDR1 SEHNR, CDR2 FQNEAQ (reference sequence). The CDR3 protein is CASSPRGREQYF. The CDR3 DNA reads TGTGCCAGCAGCCCACGAGGGCGAGAGCAGTACTTC.

J is TRBJ1-1 and V is TRBV6-5, with D uncertain. V gave up 5 bases and J gave up 5 bases, with 15 bases separating them. The CDR3 contains 14 residues. Germline assignment: CDR1 MNHEY and CDR2 SVGAGI. This CDR3 reads CASSPPREKTEAFF. As DNA, the CDR3 is TGTGCCAGCAGTCCTCCCCGGGAAAAGACTGAAGCTTTCTTT.